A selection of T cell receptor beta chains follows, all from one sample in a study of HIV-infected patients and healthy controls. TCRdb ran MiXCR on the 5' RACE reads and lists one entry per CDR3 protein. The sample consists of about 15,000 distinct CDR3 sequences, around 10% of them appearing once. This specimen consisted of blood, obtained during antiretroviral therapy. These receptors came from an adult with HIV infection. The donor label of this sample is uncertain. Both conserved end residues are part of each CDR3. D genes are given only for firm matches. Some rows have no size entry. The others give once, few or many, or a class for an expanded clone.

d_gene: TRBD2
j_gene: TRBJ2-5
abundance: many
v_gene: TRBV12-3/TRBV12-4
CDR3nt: TGTGCCAGCAGCCCGGGAGGGCGCCCAGAGACCCAGTACTTC
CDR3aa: CASSPGGRPETQYF

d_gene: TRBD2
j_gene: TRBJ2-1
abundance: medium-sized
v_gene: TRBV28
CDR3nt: TGTGCCAGTCAAATGCCGGTAGCGGGAGAGGATGAGCAGTTCTTC
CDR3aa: CASQMPVAGEDEQFF

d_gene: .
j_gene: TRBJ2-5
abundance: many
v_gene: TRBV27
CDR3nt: TGTGCCAGCAGAAAGGGGGGACAAGAGACCCAGTACTTC
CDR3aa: CASRKGGQETQYF

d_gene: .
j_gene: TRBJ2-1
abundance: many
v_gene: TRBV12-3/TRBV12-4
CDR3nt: TGTGCCAGCAGTTTTAACTACCTCAACAATGAGCAGTTCTTC
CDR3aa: CASSFNYLNNEQFF

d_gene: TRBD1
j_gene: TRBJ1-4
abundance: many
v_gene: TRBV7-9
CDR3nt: TGTGCCAGCAGCTTAGGACAGGGGCGAAATGAAAAACTGTTTTTT
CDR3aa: CASSLGQGRNEKLFF

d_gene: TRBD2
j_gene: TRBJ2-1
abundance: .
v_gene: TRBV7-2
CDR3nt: TGTGCCAGCAGACCCGGGACTAGCCCGTTCTTC
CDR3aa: CASRPGTSPFF

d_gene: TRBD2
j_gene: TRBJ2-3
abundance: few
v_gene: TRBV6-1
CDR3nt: TGTGCCAGCAGCTTACTAGCGGGGGGGACAGATACGCAGTATTTT
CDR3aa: CASSLLAGGTDTQYF

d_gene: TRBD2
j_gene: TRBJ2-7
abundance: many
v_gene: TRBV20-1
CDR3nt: TGCAGTGCTAGACCCGGGACTAGCATTTCCTCCTACGAGCAGTACTTC
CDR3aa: CSARPGTSISSYEQYF

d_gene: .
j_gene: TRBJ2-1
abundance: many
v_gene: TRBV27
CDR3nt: TGTGCCAGCAGTTCCCACCCCTCCTGGCGGGGCAGCTCCTACAATGAGCAGTTCTTC
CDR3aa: CASSSHPSWRGSSYNEQFF

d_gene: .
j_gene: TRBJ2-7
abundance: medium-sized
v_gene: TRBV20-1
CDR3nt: TGCAGTGCTAGAGATCTACGGGGGGCCACCTACGAGCAGTACTTC
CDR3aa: CSARDLRGATYEQYF

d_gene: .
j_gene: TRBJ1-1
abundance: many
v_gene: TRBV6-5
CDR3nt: TGTGCCAGCAGTGTCGGGGGGGCTGAAGCTTTCTTT
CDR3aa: CASSVGGAEAFF

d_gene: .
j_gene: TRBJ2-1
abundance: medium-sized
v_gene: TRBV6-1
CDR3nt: TGTGCCAGCAGTCCAGCGTACAATGAGCAGTTCTTC
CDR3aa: CASSPAYNEQFF

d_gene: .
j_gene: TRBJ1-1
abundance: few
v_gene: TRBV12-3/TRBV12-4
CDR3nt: TGTGCCAGCAGTTTCAGGAAACCAGAAGCTTTCTTT
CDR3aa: CASSFRKPEAFF

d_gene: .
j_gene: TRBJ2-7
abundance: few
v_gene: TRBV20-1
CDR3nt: TGCAGTGCTAGATTGGGGGCTTACGAGCAGTACTTC
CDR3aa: CSARLGAYEQYF

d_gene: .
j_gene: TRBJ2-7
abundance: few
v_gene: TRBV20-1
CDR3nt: TGCAGTGCCCTCCCCCTGGACTCCTACGAGCAGTACTTC
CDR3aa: CSALPLDSYEQYF

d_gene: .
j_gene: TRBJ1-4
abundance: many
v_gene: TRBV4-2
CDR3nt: TGTGCCAGCAGCCAAGATGCGGCGTTTAATGAAAAACTGTTTTTT
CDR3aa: CASSQDAAFNEKLFF

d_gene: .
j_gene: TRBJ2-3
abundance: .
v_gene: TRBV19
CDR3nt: TGTGCCAGTAGTGCGGGTCGAGATACGCAGTATTTT
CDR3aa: CASSAGRDTQYF

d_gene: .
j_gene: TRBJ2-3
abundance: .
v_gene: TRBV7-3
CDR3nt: TGTGCCAGCAGCTCACCCGGCGGGATTACAGATACGCAGTATTTT
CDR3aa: CASSSPGGITDTQYF

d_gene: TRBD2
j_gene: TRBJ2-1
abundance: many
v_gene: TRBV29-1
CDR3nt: TGCAGCGTTGATGGGTGGACTAGCGGGGGGTACAATGAGCAGTTCTTC
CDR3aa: CSVDGWTSGGYNEQFF

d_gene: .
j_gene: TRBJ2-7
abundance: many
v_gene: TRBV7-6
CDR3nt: TGTGCCAGCAGCTTAGGTATTGCAGGGAATGGGTACGAGCAGTACTTC
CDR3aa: CASSLGIAGNGYEQYF

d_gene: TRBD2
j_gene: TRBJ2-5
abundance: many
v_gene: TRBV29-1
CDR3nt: TGCAGCGTGGGGGGGTCAGGGGAGACCCAGTACTTC
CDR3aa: CSVGGSGETQYF

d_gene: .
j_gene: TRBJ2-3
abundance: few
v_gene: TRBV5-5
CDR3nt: TGTGCCAGCAGCTTGCCCAGCGGGAGCACAGATACGCAGTATTTT
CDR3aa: CASSLPSGSTDTQYF

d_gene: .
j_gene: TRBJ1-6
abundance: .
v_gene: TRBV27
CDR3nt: TGTGCCAGCAGTGCGGGACCGAAAAATTCACCCCTCCACTTT
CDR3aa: CASSAGPKNSPLHF

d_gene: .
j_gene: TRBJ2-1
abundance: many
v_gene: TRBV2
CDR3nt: TGTGCCAGCAGTGTAGACCGGAGCTCCTACAATGAGCAGTTCTTC
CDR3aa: CASSVDRSSYNEQFF

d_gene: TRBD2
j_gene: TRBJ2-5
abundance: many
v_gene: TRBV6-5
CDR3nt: TGTGCCAGCAGCGAAACTAGCGGGGTCGAGACCCAGTACTTC
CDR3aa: CASSETSGVETQYF

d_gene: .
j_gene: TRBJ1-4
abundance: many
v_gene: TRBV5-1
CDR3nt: TGCGCCAGCAGCTTGGTAGCAGGGGATGCAACTAATGAAAAACTGTTTTTT
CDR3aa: CASSLVAGDATNEKLFF

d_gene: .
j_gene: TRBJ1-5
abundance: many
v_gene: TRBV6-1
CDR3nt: TGTGCCAGCAGGGATGAACAGCCCCAGCATTTT
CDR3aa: CASRDEQPQHF

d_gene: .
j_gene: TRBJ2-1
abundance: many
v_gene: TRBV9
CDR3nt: TGTGCCAGCAGCGTAGTCGGGGCAGCGATCTACAATGAGCAGTTCTTC
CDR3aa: CASSVVGAAIYNEQFF

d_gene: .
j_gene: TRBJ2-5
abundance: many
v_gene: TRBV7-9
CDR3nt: TGTGCCAGCAGCTTAGTGCGGGCAGGTCAAGAGACCCAGTACTTC
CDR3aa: CASSLVRAGQETQYF

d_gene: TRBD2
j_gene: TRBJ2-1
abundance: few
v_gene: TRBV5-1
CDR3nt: TGCGCCAGCAGCTTGAATTGGGAGGGGACCTACAATGAGCAGTTCTTC
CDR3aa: CASSLNWEGTYNEQFF

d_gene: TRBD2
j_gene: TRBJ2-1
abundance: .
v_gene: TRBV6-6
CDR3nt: TGTGCCAGCAGTCAAGGACTAGCGGGAGCTGAGCAGTTCTTC
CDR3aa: CASSQGLAGAEQFF

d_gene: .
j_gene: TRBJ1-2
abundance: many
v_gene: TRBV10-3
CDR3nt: TGTGCCATCGGAGGGAGAGGCGGCTACACCTTC
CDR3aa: CAIGGRGGYTF

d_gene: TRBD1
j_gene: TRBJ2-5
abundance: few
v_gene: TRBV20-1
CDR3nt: TGCAGTGCAGAGGGGACAGGACAAGAGACCCAGTACTTC
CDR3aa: CSAEGTGQETQYF

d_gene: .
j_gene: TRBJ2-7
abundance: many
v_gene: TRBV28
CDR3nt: TGTGCCAGCAGTTTGCTTTCAGGGGCGTCCTACGAGCAGTACTTC
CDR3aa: CASSLLSGASYEQYF

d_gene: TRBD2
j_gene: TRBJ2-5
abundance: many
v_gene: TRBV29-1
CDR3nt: TGCAGCGTGGAGACTAGCGGGGTTGAGACCCAGTACTTC
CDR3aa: CSVETSGVETQYF

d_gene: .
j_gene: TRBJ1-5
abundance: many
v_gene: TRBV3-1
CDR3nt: TGTGCCAGCAGCCCGTATCAGAATCAGCCCCAGCATTTT
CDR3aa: CASSPYQNQPQHF

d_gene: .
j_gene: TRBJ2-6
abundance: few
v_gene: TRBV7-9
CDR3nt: TGTGCCAGCAGCCAACAGGGCTACGGGGCCAACGTCCTGACTTTC
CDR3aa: CASSQQGYGANVLTF

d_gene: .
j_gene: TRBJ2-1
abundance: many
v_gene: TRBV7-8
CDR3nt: TGTGCCAGCAGCTTAAGTGGGACTTGGCCCGGGGAGCAGTTCTTC
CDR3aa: CASSLSGTWPGEQFF

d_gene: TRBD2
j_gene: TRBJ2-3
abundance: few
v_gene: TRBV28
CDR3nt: TGTGCCAGCAGTTCCCGTCCGGGAGGTACAGATACGCAGTATTTT
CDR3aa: CASSSRPGGTDTQYF

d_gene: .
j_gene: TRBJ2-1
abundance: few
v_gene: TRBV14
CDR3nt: TGTGCCAGCAGCCAAGATTGGGGGCGTGAGTCTGAGCAGTTCTTC
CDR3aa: CASSQDWGRESEQFF

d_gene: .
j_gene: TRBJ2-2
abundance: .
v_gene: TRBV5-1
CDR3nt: TGCGCCAGCAGCTCCAGAGAAATGAACACCGGGGAGCTGTTTTTT
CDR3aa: CASSSREMNTGELFF

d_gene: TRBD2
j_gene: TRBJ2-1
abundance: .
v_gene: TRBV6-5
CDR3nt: TGTGACAGCAGTTACTTTCAAGGCAGCGGGGGGGAAATACACAATGAGCAGTTCTTC
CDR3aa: CDSSYFQGSGGEIHNEQFF

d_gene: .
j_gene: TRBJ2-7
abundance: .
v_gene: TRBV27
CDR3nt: TGTGCCAGCAGTTCAGGGTACGAGCAGTACTTC
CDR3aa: CASSSGYEQYF

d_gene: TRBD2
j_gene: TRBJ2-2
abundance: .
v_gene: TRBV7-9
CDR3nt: TGTGCCAGCAGCCCCGCCTGGGCGGGAGAAACCGGGGAGCTGTTTTTT
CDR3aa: CASSPAWAGETGELFF

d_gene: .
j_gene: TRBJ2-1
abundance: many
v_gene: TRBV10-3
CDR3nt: TGTGCCACAACAGGGCAGATTTCCAACAATGAGCAGTTCTTC
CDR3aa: CATTGQISNNEQFF

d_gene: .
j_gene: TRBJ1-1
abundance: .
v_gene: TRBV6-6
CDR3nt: TGTGCCAGCAGCACGACAGTGACCATGAACACTGAAGCTTTCTTT
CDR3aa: CASSTTVTMNTEAFF

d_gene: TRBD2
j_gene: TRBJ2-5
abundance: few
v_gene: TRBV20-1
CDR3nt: TGCAGTGCCGAGGGGGCTAGCGGGATCCAAGAGACCCAGTACTTC
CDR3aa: CSAEGASGIQETQYF

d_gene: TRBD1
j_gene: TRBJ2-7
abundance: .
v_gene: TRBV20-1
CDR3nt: TGCAGTGCTAGAGATCGGGGACAGGGGATCCACGAGCAGTACTTC
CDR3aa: CSARDRGQGIHEQYF

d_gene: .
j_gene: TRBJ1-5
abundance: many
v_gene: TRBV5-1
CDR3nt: TGCGCCAGCAGCTTGGACGGGGGATGGGGCAATCAGCCCCAGCATTTT
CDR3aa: CASSLDGGWGNQPQHF

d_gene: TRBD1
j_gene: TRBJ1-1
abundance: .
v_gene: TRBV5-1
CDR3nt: TGCGCCAGCAGCTTGAAACAGGGGGACACTGAAGCTTTCTTT
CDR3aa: CASSLKQGDTEAFF

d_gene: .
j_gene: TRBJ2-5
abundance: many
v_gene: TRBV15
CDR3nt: TGTGCCACCAGCACCCTGATGGGGGCGGGAGAAGAGACCCAGTACTTC
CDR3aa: CATSTLMGAGEETQYF

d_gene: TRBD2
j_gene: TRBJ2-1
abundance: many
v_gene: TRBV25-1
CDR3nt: TGTGCCAGCAGTGGACCACCCGGGGGAGTAGCGGGAGTTGAGGTGGATGAGCAGTTCTTC
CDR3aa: CASSGPPGGVAGVEVDEQFF

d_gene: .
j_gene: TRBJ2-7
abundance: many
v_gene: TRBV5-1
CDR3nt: TGCGCCAGCAGCTTGGGAGGCAGGGGTGACGAGCAGTACTTC
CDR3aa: CASSLGGRGDEQYF

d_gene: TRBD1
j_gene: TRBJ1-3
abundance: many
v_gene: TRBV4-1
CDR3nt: TGCGCCAGCAGCAAAGGGGACAGTGTGAGCTCTGGAAACACCATATATTTT
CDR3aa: CASSKGDSVSSGNTIYF

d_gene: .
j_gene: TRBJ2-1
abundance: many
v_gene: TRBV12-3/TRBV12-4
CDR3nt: TGTGCCAGCAGTTTCGCCAATGAGCAGTTCTTC
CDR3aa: CASSFANEQFF

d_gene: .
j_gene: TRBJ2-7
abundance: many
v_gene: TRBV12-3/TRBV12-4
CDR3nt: TGTGCCAGCAGTTTATCAGGGCAGGCCTACGAGCAGTACTTC
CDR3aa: CASSLSGQAYEQYF

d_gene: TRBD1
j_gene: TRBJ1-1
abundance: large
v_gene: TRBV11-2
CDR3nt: TGTGCCAGCAGCCCGGGACAGGGGGCGCATAGTGAAGCTTTCTTT
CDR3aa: CASSPGQGAHSEAFF

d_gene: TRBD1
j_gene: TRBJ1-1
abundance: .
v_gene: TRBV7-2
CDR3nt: TGTGCCAGCAGCACACAGGGGGCCAGCACTGAAGCTTTCTTT
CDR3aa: CASSTQGASTEAFF

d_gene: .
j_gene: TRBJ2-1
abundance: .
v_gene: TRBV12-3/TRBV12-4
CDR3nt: TGTGCCAGCACCCTTGGGCGGGCCCGGGGGAACAATGAGCAGTTCTTC
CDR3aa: CASTLGRARGNNEQFF